The 7 T cell receptor beta chains below were found in one sample sequenced in a study of T cell responses to AZD1222 COVID-19 vaccine. Sequenced by immunoSEQ multiplex PCR; TCRdb stores in-frame clones only, minus some. The sample lists about 140,000 clones; 90% were seen once. This specimen was peripheral blood, taken on day 0 of AZD1222 vaccination. The source is an adult in good health.

V usage is TRBV19 and J usage is TRBJ2-3; possibly TRBD1 or TRBD2 for D (5 bases each). CDR1 and CDR2 from the germline V gene are LNHDA and SQIVND (reference sequence). There are 15 residues in the CDR3. Trimming stripped 3 bases from V and 0 bases from J, with 10 bases between. This chain's CDR3 is CASSIGTRSTDTQYF. As DNA, the CDR3 is TGTGCCAGTAGTATCGGGACCCGCAGCACAGATACGCAGTATTTT.

The chain carries TRBV5-6 and TRBJ1-5, with 8 bases fitting TRBD1. Unmatched junction bases numbered 4, after V lost 4 bases and J lost 4 bases. The CDR3 is 14 amino acids. Looked up from germline, CDR1 is SGHDT and CDR2 is YYEEEE. CDR3 nucleotides: TGTGCCAGCAGCAGACAGGGGCAGAATCAGCCCCAGCATTTT. Translating gives CASSRQGQNQPQHF.

The DNA of the CDR3 is TGTGCCAGCAGCCCCCGGATAGCGGGAGTTAAAGATACGCAGTATTTT. The encoded protein is CASSPRIAGVKDTQYF. The genes are TRBV28 and TRBJ2-3; 9 bases fit TRBD2. Per the germline V gene, CDR1 is MDHEN and CDR2 is SYDVKM. This CDR3 region has 16 residues. After removal of 6 bases from V and 5 bases from J, the junction contained 12 bases not matched to a gene.

The rearrangement joins TRBV7-3 to TRBJ1-2, with 8 bases lining up with TRBD1. V gave up 5 bases and J gave up 7 bases; unmatched junction bases: 3. The V gene's germline CDR1 is SGHTA and CDR2 FQGTGA. CDR3 length: 12 amino acids. The CDR3 reads CASSPGGGGYTF. As DNA, the CDR3 is TGTGCCAGCAGCCCAGGGGGCGGTGGCTACACCTTC.

This chain uses TRBV29-1 with TRBJ2-5, with 8 bases that match TRBD2. CDR1 and CDR2 (germline): SQVTM, ANQGSEA. The V gene end was trimmed by 7 bases and the J gene end by 1 base; junction bases not matched to a gene: 5. The CDR3 sequence is 13 residues long. CDR3 DNA sequence: TGCAGCGCCGGGGGGGCAGGCCAAGAGACCCAGTACTTC. Its translation: CSAGGAGQETQYF.

The rearrangement joins TRBV4-1 to TRBJ2-3; 7 bases match TRBD2. The CDR3 is 13 amino acids. CDR1 and CDR2 from the germline V gene are MGHRA and YSYEKL. The J segment lost 6 bases and the V segment lost 3 bases, leaving 3 bases of the junction unmatched. The CDR3 DNA reads as TGCGCCAGCAGCCAGGGGGACTACGATACGCAGTATTTT. Its protein is CASSQGDYDTQYF.

This clone was picked up one time. CDR3: CAWSRPGLAGGLFF. CDR3 in DNA: TGTGCCTGGAGTCGACCGGGACTAGCGGGAGGGCTGTTTTTT. The rearrangement links TRBV30 to TRBJ2-2; 15 bases map to TRBD2. The CDR3 is made up of 14 amino acids. The germline CDR1 and CDR2 sequences are GTSNPN and SVGIG (reference sequence). V shed 2 bases, J shed 13 bases, and the junction held 5 bases outside the gene matches.